The 24 T cell receptor beta chains below all came from one sample that was sequenced in a study of blood T cell repertoires in COVID-19. The protocol was immunoSEQ multiplex PCR, while the TCRdb copy is restricted to in-frame clones and leaves out a portion. The sample shows roughly 87,000 clones, about 80% of them seen only once. The sequenced sample was peripheral blood. The receptors stem from a woman in her 70s with acute or convalescent COVID-19.

The chain carries TRBV7-6 and TRBJ1-5, with D possibly being TRBD1 (5 bases). V was cut by 5 bases and J by 2 bases, with 13 bases left in between. Germline CDR1 and CDR2: SGHVS and FNYEAQ. The CDR3 is 15 residues long. The CDR3 loop reads CASSPLWGGNQPQHF. CDR3 DNA sequence: TGTGCCAGCAGCCCGCTTTGGGGGGGCAATCAGCCCCAGCATTTT. The variable domain in full, with the rest retrieved from reference TRBV7-6 and TRBJ1-5, is GAGVSQSPRYKVTKRGQDVALRCDPISGHVSLYWYRQALGQGPEFLTYFNYEAQQDKSGLPNDRFSAERPEGSISTLTIQRTEQRDSAMYRCASSPLWGGNQPQHFGDGTRLSIL.

The chain combines TRBV6-5 with TRBJ1-4; 8 bases agree with TRBD1. The length of the CDR3 is 13 residues. Per germline, CDR1 MNHEY and CDR2 SVGAGI. After removal of 4 bases from V and 7 bases from J, the junction contained 2 bases not matched to a gene. Here the CDR3 DNA reads TGTGCCAGCAGTTCTCAGGGGGCTGAAAAACTGTTTTTT. It specifies CASSSQGAEKLFF.

As to this clone: The same CDR3 arises from other DNA sequences in this sample as well. The V call is TRBV18, the J call TRBJ2-5; 7 bases match TRBD1. Germline CDR1 reads KGHSH; CDR2 reads LQKENI. Germline trimming cut 2 bases from V and 3 bases from J; bases unmatched to any gene: 0. The CDR3 loop spans 13 amino acids. The CDR3 DNA reads TGTGCCAGCTCACCAGGGACAGAAGAGACCCAGTACTTC. Translating gives CASSPGTEETQYF.

This chain connects TRBV11-3 to TRBJ1-5; D not resolved. There are 13 residues in the CDR3. V lost 1 base and J lost 8, with 9 bases in between. Germline assignment: CDR1 SGHNT and CDR2 YENEEA. CDR3 sequence reads: CASSLGPQEPQHF. CDR3 bases: TGTGCCAGCAGCTTAGGGCCTCAGGAGCCCCAGCATTTT. Full variable domain (outside the CDR3, taken from reference TRBV11-3 and TRBJ1-5): EAGVVQSPRYKIIEKKQPVAFWCNPISGHNTLYWYLQNLGQGPELLIRYENEEAVDDSQLPKDRFSAERLKGVDSTLKIQPAELGDSAVYLCASSLGPQEPQHFGDGTRLSIL.

The chain links TRBV2 to TRBJ1-6; D uncertain. V was clipped by 3 bases and J by 15 bases, with 6 bases between them. The CDR3 spans 10 residues. CDR1 SNHLY and CDR2 FYNNEI come from the germline V gene. This CDR3 is CASSDYVLHF. The CDR3 DNA follows: TGTGCCAGCAGTGACTATGTCCTCCACTTT.

The chain is built from TRBV29-1 and TRBJ1-2, with D perhaps matching TRBD1 (6 bases). In germline, CDR1 is SQVTM, CDR2 ANQGSEA. This CDR3 region has 11 residues. The germline V and J ends were trimmed by 5 bases and 10 bases, with 14 bases remaining between them. CDR3 DNA: TGCAGCGTTACCACAGGGAGTGACTACACCTTC. This sequence encodes CSVTTGSDYTF.

The chain links TRBV5-4 to TRBJ2-3; maybe TRBD1 (6 bases). V dropped 5 bases and J dropped 1 base, with 17 bases sitting between them. The CDR3 loop spans 16 amino acids. In germline, CDR1 is SGHNT, CDR2 YYREEE (reference sequence). In DNA form, the CDR3 reads TGTGCCAGCAGATCGGGAAAAGAGGGGGGCACAGATACGCAGTATTTT. As protein: CASRSGKEGGTDTQYF.

The rearrangement joins TRBV18 to TRBJ2-1, with 9 bases matching TRBD2. The V and J ends lost 6 bases and 3 bases, in that order; junction bases with no gene match: 6. The CDR3 is 15 residues long. Germline CDR1 reads KGHSH; CDR2 reads LQKENI. CDR3 region: CASSPYSGGYNEQFF. DNA of the CDR3: TGTGCCAGCTCCCCCTATAGCGGGGGCTACAATGAGCAGTTCTTC.

The chain carries TRBV10-3 and TRBJ2-3; 10 bases line up with TRBD1. V gave up 3 bases and J gave up 3 bases; unmatched junction bases: 6. The germline V gene has CDR1 ENHRY and CDR2 SYGVKD. The CDR3 totals 16 residues. CDR3 residues: CAISDPGQGITDTQYF. The CDR3 region has the DNA TGTGCCATCAGTGACCCGGGACAGGGGATAACAGATACGCAGTATTTT.

V is TRBV12-3 or TRBV12-4 and J is TRBJ2-1, with 7 nucleotides matching TRBD1. V was clipped by 1 base and J by 12 bases; unmatched bases: 6. The CDR3 consists of 13 residues. CDR3 loop: CASSLGQGVGQFF. DNA of the CDR3: TGTGCCAGCAGTTTAGGTCAGGGGGTGGGGCAGTTCTTC.

The rearrangement uses TRBV10-3 and TRBJ2-7, with D uncertain. CDR3 length equals 11 residues. Germline lookup yields CDR1 ENHRY and CDR2 SYGVKD. V lost 2 bases and J lost 5, with 4 bases in between. The CDR3 loop is CAISESDEQYF. The CDR3 region has the DNA TGTGCCATCAGTGAGAGCGACGAGCAGTACTTC.

The V and J genes are TRBV6-5 and TRBJ2-2, with D possibly TRBD2 on 5 matching bases. The germline gives CDR1 MNHEY, CDR2 SVGAGI. V was pared by 5 bases and J by 4 bases, with 8 bases between. The CDR3 is 13 amino acids. CDR3 sequence (DNA): TGTGCCAGCAGTCGAGGGCTCACCGGGGAGCTGTTTTTT. This translates into CASSRGLTGELFF.

This clone was found once. V usage is TRBV24-1 and J usage is TRBJ2-3; TRBD2 might be the D (5 bases). CDR3 length: 15 residues. Germline-derived CDR1 and CDR2 are KGHDR and SFDVKD. The V end lost 0 bases, the J end lost 2 bases, and 8 bases lay between the germline ends. In DNA, the CDR3 is TGTGCCACCAGTGATTTGCGGGGTTTCACAGATACGCAGTATTTT. It specifies CATSDLRGFTDTQYF.

The gene calls are TRBV11-1 and TRBJ2-2; tentatively, D is TRBD2 (5 bases). This CDR3 spans 14 amino acids. V was trimmed by 6 bases and J by 3 bases, leaving 11 bases between them. The germline V gene encodes CDR1 SGHAT and CDR2 FQDESV (reference sequence). CDR3 nucleotide sequence: TGTGCCAGCAGATGGGAGAGGGACACCGGGGAGCTGTTTTTT. This translates into CASRWERDTGELFF.

The J gene is TRBJ1-3, the V gene TRBV5-1; D is perhaps TRBD1 (5 bases). V was clipped by 2 bases and J by 4 bases, with 10 bases between them. Germline lookup yields CDR1 SGHRS and CDR2 YFSETQ. This CDR3 is 14 amino acids long. The CDR3 here is CASSFQGSGNTIYF. The DNA for the CDR3 is TGCGCCAGCAGCTTTCAGGGATCCGGAAACACCATATATTTT.

This sequence joins TRBV9 and TRBJ1-1; weak D call: TRBD1 (5 bases). This CDR3 is built from 14 residues. Germline assignment: CDR1 SGDLS and CDR2 YYNGEE. V lost 2 bases, J lost 3 bases, and 11 bases lay in between. CDR3 amino acids: CASSVEARDTEAFF. The CDR3 bases are TGTGCCAGCAGCGTCGAGGCCAGGGACACTGAAGCTTTCTTT.

This clone was detected a few times. This sequence joins TRBV9 and TRBJ2-3; 9 positions agree with TRBD2. The CDR3 has 14 amino acids. The germline V gene has CDR1 SGDLS and CDR2 YYNGEE. Trimming cost V 6 bases and J 10 bases; bases outside gene matches: 12. The CDR3 DNA reads TGTGCCAGCACAAAAACCGGGACTAGCCCGGCGCAGTATTTT. Translating it yields CASTKTGTSPAQYF.

The rearrangement joins TRBV3-1 (or the pseudogene TRBV3-2) to TRBJ1-6; TRBD1 might be the D (6 bases). This CDR3 has 15 amino acids. The germline CDR1 and CDR2 sequences are LGHDT and YNNKEL (reference sequence). V was cut by 0 bases and J by 6 bases, with 9 bases left in between. In DNA form, the CDR3 reads TGTGCCAGCAGCCAAGATCCAGGGGCTAATTCACCCCTCCACTTT. This codes for CASSQDPGANSPLHF.

The rearrangement joins TRBV2 to TRBJ1-2; 10 bases line up with TRBD1. This CDR3 region has 17 residues. CDR1 SNHLY and CDR2 FYNNEI come from the germline V gene. V shed 6 bases and J 2 bases; nucleotides not matched to a gene: 12. Here the CDR3 reads CASSRDRGLVTNYGYTF. The CDR3 DNA reads as TGTGCCAGCAGCCGGGACAGGGGACTCGTGACGAACTATGGCTACACCTTC.

The chain employs TRBV3-1 (or the pseudogene TRBV3-2) and TRBJ1-1; 10 bases map to TRBD1. Germline CDR1 reads LGHDT; CDR2 reads YNNKEL (reference sequence). V gave up 6 bases and J gave up 1 base; unmatched junction bases: 5. This CDR3 is 15 amino acids long. CDR3 residues: CASSIRDRGNTEAFF. The CDR3 DNA is TGTGCCAGCAGTATCCGGGACAGGGGGAACACTGAAGCTTTCTTT.

V and J are TRBV4-1 and TRBJ1-2; 7 bases map to TRBD1. From germline, CDR1 is MGHRA and CDR2 YSYEKL. The CDR3 is made up of 18 amino acids. V was pared by 0 bases and J by 1 base, with 11 bases of the junction left unmatched. This chain's CDR3 is CASSQDPRGRGLNYGYTF. As DNA, the CDR3 is TGCGCCAGCAGCCAAGATCCCCGCGGGAGGGGGCTTAACTATGGCTACACCTTC.

This clone has only a few counts. This chain joins TRBV19 and TRBJ1-6, with D tentatively TRBD1 (6 bases). The CDR3 contains 14 residues. V was trimmed by 3 bases and J by 10 bases, leaving 13 bases between them. From germline, CDR1 is LNHDA and CDR2 SQIVND (reference sequence). CDR3: CASSINRATSPLHF. The CDR3 DNA is TGTGCCAGTAGTATTAACAGGGCCACCTCACCCCTCCACTTT.

The chain recombines TRBV7-2 with TRBJ1-2; D is undetermined. The CDR3 is made up of 13 amino acids. Germline loops: CDR1 SGHTA, CDR2 FQGNSA. V was trimmed by 0 bases and J by 2 bases, leaving 4 bases between them. The CDR3 region is CASSLASNYGYTF. The CDR3 DNA reads as TGTGCCAGCAGCTTAGCTTCAAACTATGGCTACACCTTC.

The V call is TRBV5-1, the J call TRBJ2-5, with 8 nucleotides matching TRBD2. V trimming: 3 bases; J trimming: 5 bases; junction bases outside the gene matches: 15. Germline values: CDR1 SGHRS, CDR2 YFSETQ. CDR3 size: 17 residues. Here the CDR3 reads CASSSQGFSGGRETQYF. The CDR3 region has the DNA TGCGCCAGCAGCTCCCAGGGTTTTTCGGGGGGGCGTGAGACCCAGTACTTC.